This T cell receptor (beta chain) was recovered during a study of cytomegalovirus exposure and HLA in healthy donors. The V gene's germline CDR1 is SGDLS and CDR2 YYNGEE. This CDR3 contains 17 residues. After removal of 4 bases from V and 2 bases from J, the junction contained 12 bases not matched to a gene. Assay used: immunoSEQ multiplex PCR; TCRdb lists only in-frame clones, some missing. The table has 90,000 to 100,000 clones, more than 85% seen once. The source of this sequence is a man younger than 35 in good health and CMV-seropositive. The rearrangement uses TRBV9 and TRBJ2-5, with 9 bases identical to TRBD2. The source material was PBMCs. The CDR3 nucleotides read TGTGCCAGCAGCCCCCGGGATCTAGCGGGACGACAAGAGACCCAGTACTTC. Translated, it gives CASSPRDLAGRQETQYF. Full variable domain (missing parts from reference TRBV9 and TRBJ2-5): DSGVTQTPKHLITATGQRVTLRCSPRSGDLSVYWYQQSLDQGLQFLIQYYNGEERAKGNILERFSAQQFPDLHSELNLSSLELGDSALYFCASSPRDLAGRQETQYFGPGTRLLVL.